These T cell receptor beta chains were read from a single sample in a study of shared clonotypes between healthy human individuals. Sequencing used immunoSEQ multiplex PCR; TCRdb keeps in-frame clones, though not all of them. The data hold 950,000 to 1,200,000 clones, with 70% to 85% observed a single time. Sequencing was carried out using memory CD4+ T cells from PBMCs. The receptors shown here come from a man aged 18-30 years in good health. Some clones in this sample may be carry-over from other donors' samples. The CDR3 runs from the conserved cysteine through the conserved F or W. The D gene is left open where the match is weak. Size is omitted from some rows. Given values are once, few, many or a class for expanded clones.

TRBV10-3	-	TRBJ2-3	-	TGTGCCATCAGTGAGTCGAGGTTAGCCGCCCTCGATACGCAGTATTTT	CAISESRLAALDTQYF
TRBV28	-	TRBJ2-5	-	TGTGCCTCAGGGTTATACAAGGTGGAGACCCAGTACTTC	CASGLYKVETQYF
TRBV28	TRBD1	TRBJ1-2	-	TGTGCCAGCAGGCCCCGGGACAGGACTAACTATGGCTACACCTTC	CASRPRDRTNYGYTF
TRBV18	TRBD1	TRBJ2-3	-	TGTGCCAGCTCCGGACAGGGTCAGTCAGATACGCAGTATTTT	CASSGQGQSDTQYF
TRBV7-2	-	TRBJ1-2	-	TGTGCCAGCAGCCGAAAGGATGTCTACTACGGCTACACCTTC	CASSRKDVYYGYTF
TRBV5-1	-	TRBJ2-5	-	TGCGCCAGCAGGGCGGACCGATGGGAGACCCAGTACTTC	CASRADRWETQYF
TRBV30	-	TRBJ1-5	many	TGTGCCTGGAATCAGCCCCAGCATTTT	CAWNQPQHF
TRBV11-3	TRBD1	TRBJ2-7	-	TGTGCCAGCAGCTTTGTCCCAGGGGGCGAGCAGTACTTC	CASSFVPGGEQYF
TRBV28	-	TRBJ1-1	-	TGTGCCAGCAGTTCTTCACAAGCCATGAACACTGAAGCTTTCTTT	CASSSSQAMNTEAFF
TRBV10-2	TRBD2	TRBJ2-1	-	TGCGCCAGCAGTGAGTCGACCGCGGGAGGGAAAAATGAGCAGTTCTTC	CASSESTAGGKNEQFF
TRBV27	TRBD1	TRBJ2-1	few	TGTGCCAGCAGTCCAGGACAGGGGTGGTACAATGAGCAGTTCTTC	CASSPGQGWYNEQFF
TRBV5-5	TRBD1	TRBJ2-3	once	TGTGCCAGCAGCCCGTACAGGGGGTCGGGCACAGATACGCAGTATTTT	CASSPYRGSGTDTQYF
TRBV2	TRBD1	TRBJ2-3	few	TGTGCCAGCAGTGGTGCAGGACAGGGGACAGATACGCAGTATTTT	CASSGAGQGTDTQYF
TRBV19	-	TRBJ1-2	-	TGTGCCAGTAGTATCGGGACTCTGGGGTATCGCTACACCTTC	CASSIGTLGYRYTF
TRBV9	-	TRBJ2-7	-	TGTGCCAGCAGCGTAGTCGGGATACCCCACGAGCAGTACTTC	CASSVVGIPHEQYF
TRBV4-3	-	TRBJ2-7	-	TGCGCCAGCAGCCAAGATCTTGGGGGGAGCCGCCTCTCCTACGAGCAGTACTTC	CASSQDLGGSRLSYEQYF
TRBV6-1	-	TRBJ1-2	few	TGTGCCAGCGTGGCCAACTATGGCTACACCTTC	CASVANYGYTF
TRBV5-4	-	TRBJ1-3	few	TGTGCCAGCACCGGGACCGTGGGAGATCTTGGTGGAAGCACCATATATTTT	CASTGTVGDLGGSTIYF
TRBV6-5	-	TRBJ1-1	-	TGTGCCAGCAGTTACGAGGGTAACACTGAAGCTTTCTTT	CASSYEGNTEAFF
TRBV29-1	-	TRBJ1-1	-	TGCAGCGTTGAGGTGGGAGCTTTCTTT	CSVEVGAFF
TRBV18	TRBD2	TRBJ2-1	-	TGTGCCAGCTCGCCAATAGCGGGAGGGAACAATGAGCAGTTCTTC	CASSPIAGGNNEQFF
TRBV11-2	TRBD2	TRBJ2-1	-	TGTGCCAGCAGCTTAGTCGGCCGTCGACTAGCGGGATCTTACAATGAGCAGTTCTTC	CASSLVGRRLAGSYNEQFF
TRBV4-1	-	TRBJ2-5	once	TGCGCCAGCAGCCTTGCGCCAGGGGAGACCCAGTACTTC	CASSLAPGETQYF
TRBV9	TRBD1	TRBJ2-5	-	TGTGCCAGCAGCGTAGGCGTCAGGGGGACCCAAGAGACCCAGTACTTC	CASSVGVRGTQETQYF
TRBV7-9	-	TRBJ2-1	-	TGTGCCAGCAGCTTACAGGGGTCCAATGAGCAGTTCTTC	CASSLQGSNEQFF
TRBV18	-	TRBJ1-2	few	TGTGCCAGCTCTCCGAACAAGACCCCGGGGGGCTCCTATGGCTACACCTTC	CASSPNKTPGGSYGYTF
TRBV4-3	TRBD1	TRBJ2-1	-	TGCGCCAGCAGCCAAGAAGCACAGGGGGCCTGGCAGTTCTTC	CASSQEAQGAWQFF
TRBV13	-	TRBJ2-1	-	TGTGCCAGCAGCTTAGCGGTCCGCTCCTACAATGAGCAGTTCTTC	CASSLAVRSYNEQFF
TRBV28	TRBD1	TRBJ1-2	-	TGTGCCAGCAGGGGGGACAGGGGGCTGCGTGGCTACACCTTC	CASRGDRGLRGYTF
TRBV15	-	TRBJ1-4	-	TGTGCCACAAACCGCGGGACATCAACTAATGAAAAACTGTTTTTT	CATNRGTSTNEKLFF
TRBV6-5	-	TRBJ2-2	-	TGTGCCAGCAGTTACTCGAAAGGGTTCGGGGAGCTGTTTTTT	CASSYSKGFGELFF
TRBV6-1	TRBD1	TRBJ1-2	-	TGTGCCAGTTGGGACAGGGCAATTGGCTACACCTTC	CASWDRAIGYTF
TRBV9	TRBD1	TRBJ2-3	-	TGTGCCAGCAAGAGGACAGGCTTTGACACAGATACGCAGTATTTT	CASKRTGFDTDTQYF
TRBV5-5	-	TRBJ2-7	-	TGTGCCAGCAGCTCCCAACTAGGAAGAACCCCCGGCGAGCAGTACTTC	CASSSQLGRTPGEQYF
TRBV7-6	-	TRBJ2-1	-	TGTGCCAGCAGCGGATATCGGGGGGAGCAGTTCTTC	CASSGYRGEQFF
TRBV19	-	TRBJ1-1	-	TGTGCCAGTAGTACTAACAGGGCCACATCGGGTGAAGCTTTCTTT	CASSTNRATSGEAFF
TRBV5-1	TRBD2	TRBJ2-1	-	TGCGCCAGCAGCTTGGGCACTAGCGGCTACAATGAGCAGTTCTTC	CASSLGTSGYNEQFF
TRBV30	-	TRBJ1-1	many	TGTGCCTGGGCCCCTCTGGGTCGAGGAGCTTTCTTT	CAWAPLGRGAFF
TRBV15	-	TRBJ2-3	many	TGTGCCACCAGCACAGGACTCAACAGGGTCACAGATACGCAGTATTTT	CATSTGLNRVTDTQYF
TRBV28	-	TRBJ1-4	-	TGTGCCAGCAGTTCCCCTGGGTTCGAGAATGAAAAACTGTTTTTT	CASSSPGFENEKLFF
TRBV10-3	-	TRBJ1-6	-	TGTGCCATCAGTGAGTTGGGGCAGTCCGGTAATTCACCCCTCCACTTT	CAISELGQSGNSPLHF
TRBV30	TRBD2	TRBJ2-3	-	TGTGCCTGGAGCCCCAAAAGGCTAGCGGGAGTATCCGATACGCAGTATTTT	CAWSPKRLAGVSDTQYF
TRBV6-5	-	TRBJ1-1	-	TGTGCCAGCAGTAACCACCGGGGGACTGAAGCTTTCTTT	CASSNHRGTEAFF
TRBV27	TRBD1	TRBJ1-2	-	TGTGCCAGCAGTTTCAGGGGGCCGATCGATGGCTACACCTTC	CASSFRGPIDGYTF
TRBV5-1	-	TRBJ2-2	-	TGCGCCAGCAGCTGGGCGGGCACGAACACCGGGGAGCTGTTTTTT	CASSWAGTNTGELFF
TRBV5-1	TRBD1	TRBJ1-2	few	TGCGCCAGCAGCTTGGGAGGGACAGGGAATGGCTACACCTTC	CASSLGGTGNGYTF
TRBV2	TRBD2	TRBJ2-2	-	TGTGCCAGCAGTGACGGACTAGCAGGCACCGGGGAGCTGTTTTTT	CASSDGLAGTGELFF
TRBV5-1	-	TRBJ1-1	-	TGCGCCAGCAGCTTGGAGGCCCAGGGCACTGAAGCTTTCTTT	CASSLEAQGTEAFF
TRBV2	-	TRBJ2-3	-	TGTGCCAGCAGTGTTAGCGGTGGGGATGGAGATACGCAGTATTTT	CASSVSGGDGDTQYF
TRBV28	TRBD1	TRBJ2-7	once	TGTGCCAGCAGTTCCCACAGGGGGCGGCCCTCCTACGAGCAGTACTTC	CASSSHRGRPSYEQYF
TRBV5-4	-	TRBJ2-2	-	TGTGCCAGCAGCTTGGAAAACGAGCTGTTTTTT	CASSLENELFF
TRBV15	-	TRBJ1-5	-	TGTGCCACCAGCAGGGGTTATCCGGGGGCAGAGGGCAATCAGCCCCAGCATTTT	CATSRGYPGAEGNQPQHF
TRBV29-1	-	TRBJ1-1	-	TGCAGCGCAGGACGACAGGCCGATCGGGCTTTCTTT	CSAGRQADRAFF
TRBV5-6	-	TRBJ2-7	-	TGTGCCAGCAGCTTGATGGGGGCCGGGACCTACGAGCAGTACTTC	CASSLMGAGTYEQYF